One T cell receptor beta chain is described in this entry. The V gene's germline CDR1 is SGHTS and CDR2 YDEGEE. The CDR3 totals 18 residues. Trimming at V came to 0 bases and at J to 4 bases, leaving 10 bases not matched to a gene. The protocol was immunoSEQ multiplex PCR, while the TCRdb copy is restricted to in-frame clones and leaves out a portion. The sample includes 60,000 to 80,000 clones, 65% to 90% of them seen just once. This record comes from a study of blood T cell repertoires in COVID-19. In the study overall: The analysed material was cDNA or gDNA that came from T cells, B-cell-depleted T cells, or PBMCs.

The material sequenced was peripheral blood. The origin of this receptor is a man between 50 and 59 years old with acute or convalescent COVID-19. The chain links TRBV5-8 to TRBJ2-2; 9 nucleotides line up with TRBD1. The CDR3, as DNA: TGTGCCAGCAGCTTGGATACCGGGACAGGGCTGAGCACCGGGGAGCTGTTTTTT. Protein: CASSLDTGTGLSTGELFF. Combining the CDR3 with reference TRBV5-8 and TRBJ2-2 gives the whole variable domain EAGVTQSPTHLIKTRGQQATLRCSPISGHTSVYWYQQALGLGLQFLLWYDEGEERNRGNFPPRFSGRQFPNYSSELNVNALELEDSALYLCASSLDTGTGLSTGELFFGEGSRLTVL.